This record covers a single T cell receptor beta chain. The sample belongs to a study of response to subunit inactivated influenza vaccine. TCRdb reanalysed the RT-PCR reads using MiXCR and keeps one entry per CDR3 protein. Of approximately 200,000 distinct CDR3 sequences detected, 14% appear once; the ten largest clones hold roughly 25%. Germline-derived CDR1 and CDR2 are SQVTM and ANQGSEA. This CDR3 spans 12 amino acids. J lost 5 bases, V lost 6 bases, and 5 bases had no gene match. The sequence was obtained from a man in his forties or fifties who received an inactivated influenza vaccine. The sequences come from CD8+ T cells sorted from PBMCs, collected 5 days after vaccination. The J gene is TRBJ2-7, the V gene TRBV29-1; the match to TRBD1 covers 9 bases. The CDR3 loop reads CSVGTGKHEQYF. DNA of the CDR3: TGCAGCGTGGGGACAGGGAAGCACGAGCAGTACTTC.